Listed below are T cell receptor beta chains from one sample, sequenced in a study of cytomegalovirus exposure and HLA in healthy donors. This table comes from immunoSEQ multiplex PCR, and its TCRdb copy is limited to in-frame clones, with some not included. The sample comprises more than 150,000 clones, around three quarters of which are singletons, and 2% to 2.5% rests with the top ten. Sequencing was done on a sample of PBMCs. The receptors stem from a woman in her 30s in good health and CMV-seropositive. Both conserved end residues are part of each CDR3. D genes are given only for firm matches. Clone sizes are given selectively: once, few, many, or a class where the clone is expanded.

>TRBV4-1|-|TRBJ1-4|few
TGCGCCAGCAGCCAAGATGATGACAGCCTCAATGAAAAACTGTTTTTT
CASSQDDDSLNEKLFF
>TRBV7-2|-|TRBJ2-3|once
TGTGCCAGCAGCTCCCGGGGGACCGCGCAGTATTTT
CASSSRGTAQYF
>TRBV4-1|-|TRBJ1-4|-
TGCGCCAGCAGCCGACAGGTTGCAACTAATGAAAAACTGTTTTTT
CASSRQVATNEKLFF
>TRBV7-9|-|TRBJ1-6|-
TGTGCCAGCAGCTTAGAGCGCGGACATCCGCCTTCACCCCTCCACTTT
CASSLERGHPPSPLHF
>TRBV20-1|-|TRBJ1-2|-
TGCAGTGCTTCCAGGGATGGCTACACCTTC
CSASRDGYTF
>TRBV5-5|-|TRBJ2-3|-
TGTGCCAGCAGCCAGAGGGAAGGGCCCACAGATACGCAGTATTTT
CASSQREGPTDTQYF
>TRBV7-6|TRBD1|TRBJ2-1|-
TGTGCCAGCAGCTTTCGGACAGGGGGCTGGCCCTCCTCCTACAATGAGCAGTTCTTC
CASSFRTGGWPSSYNEQFF
>TRBV10-2|TRBD1|TRBJ2-7|-
TGCGCCAGCAGCGATCCGGGACAGGGGTACTACGAGCAGTACTTC
CASSDPGQGYYEQYF
>TRBV7-9|-|TRBJ1-1|few
TGTGCCAGCAGCAAGCGGGGGGCGGGGCTAGACACTGAAGCTTTCTTT
CASSKRGAGLDTEAFF
>TRBV10-3|-|TRBJ2-1|-
TGTGCCATCCGCGATTCTAGCTCCTACAATGAGCAGTTCTTC
CAIRDSSSYNEQFF
>TRBV5-4|-|TRBJ1-2|-
TGTGCCAGCAGCTTCCAGGGGCGTAACGGTTATGGCTACACCTTC
CASSFQGRNGYGYTF
>TRBV11-2|TRBD2|TRBJ2-1|-
TGTGCCAGCAGCTTACGGGGGGACGGGGAGAGTGAGCAGTTCTTC
CASSLRGDGESEQFF
>TRBV5-6|-|TRBJ1-2|-
TGTGCCAGCAGTCCCACCGGATGGGGCCGGTCCTGGGGCTACACCTTC
CASSPTGWGRSWGYTF
>TRBV7-3|-|TRBJ2-5|-
TGTGCCAGCAGCCCCCACCAGCGGCCTCAAGAGACCCAGTACTTC
CASSPHQRPQETQYF
>TRBV9|TRBD1|TRBJ1-2|few
TGTGCCAGCAGCGTAGGGACAGGGCCCACCATCTATGGCTACACCTTC
CASSVGTGPTIYGYTF
>TRBV27|TRBD2|TRBJ2-7|-
TGTGCCAGCAGTTTCGCGGGGGAGACCTACGAGCAGTACTTC
CASSFAGETYEQYF
>TRBV28|-|TRBJ2-7|-
TGTGCCAGCAGCCTACAGTCCTACGAGCAGTACTTC
CASSLQSYEQYF
>TRBV5-6|TRBD1|TRBJ1-5|-
TGTGCCAGCAGCACCGGGACAGGGACCCTTGGGTATCAGCCCCAGCATTTT
CASSTGTGTLGYQPQHF
>TRBV6-1|TRBD1|TRBJ1-2|-
TGTGCCAGCACAACGGGACAGGCGAATGGCTACACCTTC
CASTTGQANGYTF
>TRBV7-2|TRBD1|TRBJ2-5|few
TGTGCCAGCGCTTTTCAGGGGGCGCGGGAGACCCAGTACTTC
CASAFQGARETQYF
>TRBV9|TRBD2|TRBJ2-3|-
TGTGCCAGCAACATCGGGGGCGGGGGGACAGATACGCAGTATTTT
CASNIGGGGTDTQYF
>TRBV5-6|-|TRBJ1-4|once
TGTGCCAGCAGCTTGGTAGGGGCCACAACTAATGAAAAACTGTTTTTT
CASSLVGATTNEKLFF
>TRBV4-3|TRBD2|TRBJ2-5|-
TGCGCCAGCAGCCAAGATTTGGGGCGGGGAGCGGGGGCCCTCCAAGAGACCCAGTACTTC
CASSQDLGRGAGALQETQYF
>TRBV6-1|-|TRBJ1-2|few
TGTGCCAGCAGGGACCAGGGTAACTATGGCTACACCTTC
CASRDQGNYGYTF
>TRBV25-1|-|TRBJ2-6|few
TGTGCCAGCAGTAGGAGGGGACAGTGGGATACCGGGGCCAACGTCCTGACTTTC
CASSRRGQWDTGANVLTF
>TRBV7-2|-|TRBJ2-6|-
TGTGCCAGCAGCTTGGGGGGATCTGGGGCCAACGTCCTGACTTTC
CASSLGGSGANVLTF
>TRBV18|-|TRBJ1-3|-
TGTGCCAGCTCACCATGGAGGGAATACGGAGGAAACACCATATATTTT
CASSPWREYGGNTIYF
>TRBV7-3|-|TRBJ2-1|-
TGTGCCAGCAGCTTATCACAGGACAATGAGCAGTTCTTC
CASSLSQDNEQFF
>TRBV11-2|-|TRBJ2-7|-
TGTGCCAGCAGCCTACCTCCCGGGACTGGAACCTACGAGCAGTACTTC
CASSLPPGTGTYEQYF
>TRBV9|-|TRBJ2-6|once
TGTGCCAGCAGCGACCCCCTGGGGGGCTCTGGGGCCAACGTCCTGACTTTC
CASSDPLGGSGANVLTF
>TRBV4-3|TRBD1|TRBJ1-6|-
TGCGCCAGCAGCCTGGAAGACAGGGGGCGTTCACCCCTCCACTTT
CASSLEDRGRSPLHF